A single sample is the source of the 4 T cell receptor beta chains below, sequenced in a study of CD4+ T cells in melanoma. Produced via immunoSEQ multiplex PCR; TCRdb's table is partial and in-frame only. The data show roughly 150,000 clones, around 90% seen once. These receptors came from a human donor with melanoma.

The CDR3 here is CASTTVPDSTRFTF. The CDR3, as DNA: TGTGCCAGCACCACCGTTCCGGACAGTACCCGCTTTACCTTC. The J gene is TRBJ1-2, the V gene TRBV2; D is perhaps TRBD1 (6 bases). The germline V and J ends were trimmed by 7 bases and 14 bases, with 26 bases remaining between them. Per germline, CDR1 SNHLY and CDR2 FYNNEI. There are 14 residues in the CDR3.

V usage is TRBV6-5 and J usage is TRBJ1-1, with 7 bases lining up with TRBD1. Germline V gives CDR1 MNHEY, CDR2 SVGAGI. Losses at the gene ends were 4 bases for V and 7 bases for J; bases not matched to a gene: 12. This CDR3 contains 15 residues. In nucleotides, the CDR3 is TGTGCCAGCAGTTCCCGACAGGGAGGGAGGGTTGAAGCTTTCTTT. It is translated as CASSSRQGGRVEAFF.

The chain links TRBV6-5 to TRBJ2-3; D is unresolved. Germline lookup yields CDR1 MNHEY and CDR2 SVGAGI. There are 13 residues in the CDR3. The ends were cut back, 7 bases at V and 1 base at J, with 9 bases in the middle. The CDR3 protein is CASIPPGTDTQYF. CDR3 nucleotides: TGTGCCAGCATCCCGCCGGGCACAGATACGCAGTATTTT.

The rearrangement uses TRBV5-1 and TRBJ2-2; 11 bases are a match to TRBD1. Losses at the gene ends were 4 bases for V and 6 bases for J; bases not matched to a gene: 8. Germline CDR1 and CDR2: SGHRS and YFSETQ. The CDR3 loop spans 16 amino acids. CDR3 coding DNA: TGCGCCAGCAGCCCGAGTCCGGGACAGGGGGCCGGGGAGCTGTTTTTT. Translating it yields CASSPSPGQGAGELFF.